This TCR beta chain comes out of a study of technical replicates of blood from several donors. Using immunoSEQ multiplex PCR, the repertoire was profiled, and TCRdb retains in-frame clones only, with some absent. The top ten clones hold 0.3% to 0.45% of a sample with around 83,000 clones, 75% to 95% of them seen once. Per the germline V gene, CDR1 is SQVTM and CDR2 is ANQGSEA. With V trimmed by 6 bases and J by 6 bases, 14 bases remained unmatched. The CDR3 has 15 amino acids. This clone occurred once. V is TRBV29-1 and J is TRBJ2-3; 8 bases agree with TRBD2. Sequenced: T cells isolated from PBMCs. The receptor was derived from a human donor in good health. Some clones in this sample may be carry-over from other donors' samples. The chain's CDR3 is CSVVDVAGWFDTQYF. CDR3 bases: TGCAGCGTAGTCGACGTAGCGGGGTGGTTCGATACGCAGTATTTT.